The clone carrying this T cell receptor (beta chain) has more than one count but fewer than ten. What it recognizes is unknown. This CDR3 is 12 amino acids long. In germline, CDR1 is DFQATT, CDR2 SNEGSKA (reference sequence). V dropped 3 bases and J dropped 1 base, with 5 bases sitting between them. A sample-barcoded 5' primer and a J-beta primer mix were used in a second PCR of roughly 7 to 12 cycles. MiXCR, applied by TCRdb to the 5' RACE reads, yields one record per CDR3 protein. The sample shows 700,000 or so distinct CDR3 sequences, 22% of them seen only once. Total RNA was extracted at no less than 6 micrograms per sample. This specimen comes from a study of blood T cells in healthy people across ages. Regarding the study as a whole: Not knowing donor CMV status may have confounded expanded clonotype changes. Unsorted PBMC input precluded a conclusive naive versus antigen-experienced comparison.

This receptor was obtained from a man aged 65 to 85 in good health. The chain joins TRBV20-1 to TRBJ2-3; unclear D gene. Sequenced: blood. The chain's CDR3 is CSASLRTDTQYF. The DNA of the CDR3 is TGCAGTGCTAGTCTACGCACAGATACGCAGTATTTT.